The rows below give T cell receptor beta chains drawn from one sample of a study of PD-1 blockade in classical Hodgkin lymphoma. Here immunoSEQ multiplex PCR was the method, and the copy in TCRdb shows in-frame clones only, minus some. The table lists 98,000 or so clones, about 89% of them singletons. Sequences were derived from peripheral blood mononuclear cells (PBMCs), sampled before the second cycle of nivolumab. The receptors stem from a human donor with classical Hodgkin lymphoma. The CDR3 runs from the conserved cysteine through the conserved F or W. D genes are given only for firm matches. The size entry is marked missing in some rows and otherwise reads once, few, many or a size class.

TRBD1,TRBV25-1,TRBJ1-4,.,TGTGCCAGCAGTGAGTACGCCGGGACAGGAAATGAAAAACTGTTTTTT,CASSEYAGTGNEKLFF
TRBD2,TRBV4-3,TRBJ2-3,.,TGCGCCAGCAGCCAGGAGAAGCGGGGGGTTTCGGATACGCAGTATTTT,CASSQEKRGVSDTQYF
.,TRBV30,TRBJ2-7,once,TGTGCCTGGAGTTACCTCCGTTACGAGCAGTACTTC,CAWSYLRYEQYF
.,TRBV18,TRBJ2-7,.,TGTGCCAGCTCTAGCGGAACCTACGAGCAGTACTTC,CASSSGTYEQYF
TRBD1,TRBV6-1,TRBJ1-5,.,TGTGCCAGCAGTGCCTCCCGGACAGGGGCGGATCAGCCCCAGCATTTT,CASSASRTGADQPQHF
.,TRBV6-6,TRBJ1-2,few,TGTGCCAGCAGTTTCCTAGATGGCTACACCTTC,CASSFLDGYTF
TRBD1,TRBV6-5,TRBJ2-7,.,TGTGCCAGCAGGACCACAGGGGCCTATCCCTACGAGCAGTACTTC,CASRTTGAYPYEQYF
TRBD1,TRBV4-1,TRBJ1-2,.,TGCGCCAGCAGCATGAGGGGGCAGGGCCTAGGAGGCTACACCTTC,CASSMRGQGLGGYTF
.,TRBV7-9,TRBJ2-3,.,TGTGCCAGCAGCTTAGGTACGGGATGGGGCTCAGATACGCAGTATTTT,CASSLGTGWGSDTQYF
.,TRBV11-2,TRBJ1-5,.,TGTGCCAGCAGCTTGGTCACTCATCAGCCCCAGCATTTT,CASSLVTHQPQHF
TRBD1,TRBV4-1,TRBJ2-3,.,TGCGCCAGCAGCTCCCCGGGACAGAGGGACACAGATACGCAGTATTTT,CASSSPGQRDTDTQYF
.,TRBV5-1,TRBJ1-3,.,TGCGCCAGCAGTCTACAAGACTCTGGAAACACCATATATTTT,CASSLQDSGNTIYF
.,TRBV14,TRBJ1-1,.,TGTGCCAGCAGCCCCTGGGAATCAGGGGACACTGAAGCTTTCTTT,CASSPWESGDTEAFF
.,TRBV28,TRBJ1-2,.,TGTGCCAGCAGTTTAGGAGGTTATGGCTACACCTTC,CASSLGGYGYTF
TRBD1,TRBV4-1,TRBJ2-4,.,TGCGCCAGCAGCCAAGCCGGGACAGGGAACATTCAGTACTTC,CASSQAGTGNIQYF
TRBD1,TRBV18,TRBJ2-2,.,TGTGCCAGCTCACCTACGGGACAGCTTCGGGGGGAGCTGTTTTTT,CASSPTGQLRGELFF
.,TRBV5-4,TRBJ1-1,.,TGTGCCAGCAGCGACCCGTTACGGGGCACTGAAGCTTTCTTT,CASSDPLRGTEAFF
.,TRBV27,TRBJ2-6,once,TGTGCCAGCAGTCCCCGACCCTTCTCTGGGGCCAACGTCCTGACTTTC,CASSPRPFSGANVLTF
TRBD2,TRBV10-3,TRBJ2-3,.,TGTGCCATAAACGCGGGAGTAAGAGGAGATACGCAGTATTTT,CAINAGVRGDTQYF
.,TRBV5-5,TRBJ2-1,.,TGTGCCAGCAGCTTAAACCTCGGTGAGCAGTTCTTC,CASSLNLGEQFF
.,TRBV5-1,TRBJ2-5,.,TGCGCCAGCAGCTTGATTCCGGGGGAGACCCAGTACTTC,CASSLIPGETQYF
TRBD1,TRBV7-9,TRBJ1-4,.,TGTGCCAGCAGCCCACGGGACAGCCGTACTGAAAAACTGTTTTTT,CASSPRDSRTEKLFF
.,TRBV20-1,TRBJ2-1,.,TGCAGTGCTAGGTACAATGAGCAGTTCTTC,CSARYNEQFF
.,TRBV6-1,TRBJ1-2,.,TGTGCCAGCTTAAAAGTTCGGGGGAACTATGGCTACACCTTC,CASLKVRGNYGYTF
TRBD2,TRBV5-8,TRBJ2-7,once,TGTGCCAGCAGCTGGAGCGGGGGTTTCTACGAGCAGTACTTC,CASSWSGGFYEQYF
.,TRBV7-2,TRBJ1-2,.,TGTGCCAGCAGCTCCTCTCGAAACTATGGCTACACCTTC,CASSSSRNYGYTF
.,TRBV5-5,TRBJ1-4,.,TGTGCCAGCAGTACCCGGGGGAGTGAAAAACTGTTTTTT,CASSTRGSEKLFF
.,TRBV6-1,TRBJ1-2,few,TGTGCCAGCATCTGGGACCGGGGGAACTATGGCTACACCTTC,CASIWDRGNYGYTF
.,TRBV6-1,TRBJ2-1,.,TGTGCCAGCAGCGCCGACACTCACAATGAGCAGTTCTTC,CASSADTHNEQFF
.,TRBV6-6,TRBJ1-6,.,TGTGCCAGCAGTTACCTGAGGGGGGATTCACCCCTCCACTTT,CASSYLRGDSPLHF
.,TRBV6-6,TRBJ1-5,.,TGTGCCAGCAGTTACTGGGGGGGGGACATCTATCAGCCCCAGCATTTT,CASSYWGGDIYQPQHF
.,TRBV19,TRBJ1-1,.,TGTGCCAGTAAATCCAACAGAAACACTGAAGCTTTCTTT,CASKSNRNTEAFF
.,TRBV7-2,TRBJ1-4,.,TGTGCCAGCAGCTTAGCGGCGGGGGCGCGGACTAATGAAAAACTGTTTTTT,CASSLAAGARTNEKLFF
TRBD2,TRBV30,TRBJ2-3,.,TGTGCCTGGTGTAAACTAGCGGTGGGTGCGGATACGCAGTATTTT,CAWCKLAVGADTQYF
TRBD2,TRBV27,TRBJ2-7,.,TGTGCCAGCAGTTTATCACTAGCGGGGACCTCCTACGAGCAGTACTTC,CASSLSLAGTSYEQYF
.,TRBV4-3,TRBJ1-4,.,TGCGCCAGCAGCCAAACGGCCTTACTTGCAACTAATGAAAAACTGTTTTTT,CASSQTALLATNEKLFF
.,TRBV7-9,TRBJ2-7,.,TGTGCCAGCAGCGCTCAAGGTCCCGGCCCTTCTTTCTACGAGCAGTACTTC,CASSAQGPGPSFYEQYF
.,TRBV6-5,TRBJ2-7,once,TGTGCCAGCAGTCTGGACGTCTCCTACGAGCAGTACTTC,CASSLDVSYEQYF
.,TRBV5-4,TRBJ1-1,.,TGTGCCAGCAGCTTGAGACAGCCCCTGATGAACACTGAAGCTTTCTTT,CASSLRQPLMNTEAFF
.,TRBV10-2,TRBJ1-5,.,TGCGCCAGCAGTGAGTACGGGGAGGGCAATCAGCCCCAGCATTTT,CASSEYGEGNQPQHF
.,TRBV7-6,TRBJ2-2,.,TGTGCCAGCAGCTCACTCTACGGGGAGCTGTTTTTT,CASSSLYGELFF
.,TRBV6-1,TRBJ1-2,.,TGTGCCAGCAGTCGTCGGAAGAAGGGCTACACCTTC,CASSRRKKGYTF
.,TRBV12-5,TRBJ2-3,.,TGTGCTAGTGGGGGGATTACAGATACGCAGTATTTT,CASGGITDTQYF
.,TRBV28,TRBJ1-4,.,TGTGCCACAACAGGGCCATATAATGAAAAACTGTTTTTT,CATTGPYNEKLFF
.,TRBV27,TRBJ2-7,.,TGTGCCAGCAGTAGGGGGGCCTACGAGCAGTACTTC,CASSRGAYEQYF
TRBD2,TRBV9,TRBJ2-3,.,TGTGCCAGCAGCGGCCCGGGACTAGCACCTGCCACAGATACGCAGTATTTT,CASSGPGLAPATDTQYF
.,TRBV2,TRBJ2-7,.,TGTGCCAGCACCCCCGGCTGGGACGGACCCTACGAGCAGTACTTC,CASTPGWDGPYEQYF
.,TRBV5-1,TRBJ2-3,once,TGCGCCAGCAGCTTTCAACAGGGCACAGATACGCAGTATTTT,CASSFQQGTDTQYF
TRBD1,TRBV2,TRBJ2-7,.,TGTGCCAGCAGCAAGACAGGGGTGGGGGAGCAGTACTTC,CASSKTGVGEQYF
.,TRBV7-9,TRBJ1-1,.,TGTGCCAGCAGCTTAAACACAGGGCGCCACTCTGGTTCCCTGTCAGCTTTCTTT,CASSLNTGRHSGSLSAFF
.,TRBV29-1,TRBJ2-5,.,TGCAGCGTTCTACAGGTCTACCTATCGTCCCAGTACTTC,CSVLQVYLSSQYF
TRBD2,TRBV11-2,TRBJ2-5,.,TGTGCCAGCAGCTCAGGACTAGCGGTGGAGACCCAGTACTTC,CASSSGLAVETQYF
.,TRBV23-1,TRBJ1-2,few,TGCGCCAGCAGTCAACGGGCTGACTATGGCTACACCTTC,CASSQRADYGYTF
.,TRBV5-6,TRBJ2-2,.,TGTGCCAGTGAAAGGCTCAGCACCGGGGAGCTGTTTTTT,CASERLSTGELFF
.,TRBV18,TRBJ1-1,.,TGTGCCAGCTCACTCGAACAGGGAAAGGGCACTGAAGCTTTCTTT,CASSLEQGKGTEAFF
.,TRBV7-2,TRBJ1-1,.,TGTGCCAGCAGCACCGATACGGGGCCGAGTGAAGCTTTCTTT,CASSTDTGPSEAFF
.,TRBV15,TRBJ2-2,.,TGTGCCACCAGCCGAGACAGGAACACCGGGGAGCTGTTTTTT,CATSRDRNTGELFF
TRBD1,TRBV18,TRBJ2-1,.,TGTGCCAGCTCACCACTTGGACAGGGGAGGGGTAGTGAGCAGTTCTTC,CASSPLGQGRGSEQFF
TRBD2,TRBV6-5,TRBJ2-1,.,TGTGCCAGCGGACGGACTAGCGGGAGATTCAATGAGCAGTTCTTC,CASGRTSGRFNEQFF